This TCR beta chain was recorded in a study of blood T cell repertoires in COVID-19. Study summary: Samples taken during acute and convalescent COVID-19 were collected in the United States, Italy and Spain.

Germline CDR1 and CDR2: SGHAT and FQNNGV. J was trimmed by 14 bases and V by 5 bases; bases with no gene match: 9. This CDR3 contains 13 residues. Assay used: immunoSEQ multiplex PCR; TCRdb lists only in-frame clones, some missing. The sample lists 150,000 to 200,000 clones, just under 85% occurring once. The chain uses TRBV11-2 and TRBJ2-3; TRBD2 aligns across 11 bases. Material: peripheral blood. The TCR sequence derives from a woman aged 80 or older with acute or convalescent COVID-19. The chain's CDR3 is CASSTGLAGIRYF. Written as DNA, the CDR3 is TGTGCCAGCAGCACCGGACTAGCGGGCATTAGGTATTTT.